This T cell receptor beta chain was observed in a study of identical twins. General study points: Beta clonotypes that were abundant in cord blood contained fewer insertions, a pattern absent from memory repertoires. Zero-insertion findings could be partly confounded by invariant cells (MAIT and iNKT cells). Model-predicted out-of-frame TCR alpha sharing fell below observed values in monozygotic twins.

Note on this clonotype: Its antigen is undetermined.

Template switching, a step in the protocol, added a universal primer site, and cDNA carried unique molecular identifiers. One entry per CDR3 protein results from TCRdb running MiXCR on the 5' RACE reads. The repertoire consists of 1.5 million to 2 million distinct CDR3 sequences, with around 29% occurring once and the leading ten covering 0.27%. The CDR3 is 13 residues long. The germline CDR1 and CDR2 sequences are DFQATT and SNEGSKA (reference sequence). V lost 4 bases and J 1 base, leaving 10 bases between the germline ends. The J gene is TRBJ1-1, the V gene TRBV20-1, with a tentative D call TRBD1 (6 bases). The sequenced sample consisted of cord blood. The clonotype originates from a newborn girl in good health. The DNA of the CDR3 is TGCAGTGCTAAACAGGGAAGGAACACTGAAGCTTTCTTT. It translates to CSAKQGRNTEAFF.